This entry lists 5 T cell receptor beta chains sequenced from one sample in a study of T cells in Graves' hyperthyroidism and ophthalmopathy. Authors of the study amplified TCR beta CDR3 regions from RNA transcripts. RT-PCR in the first round (using the HTBI primer set) targeted the TCR CDR3. TCRdb recomputed calls from the multiplex PCR reads with MiXCR, one row per CDR3 protein. Of roughly 560,000 distinct CDR3 sequences in the sample, roughly 15% were seen once. The sample consisted of blood. The receptors were gathered from a woman between 40 and 50 years old with Graves' ophthalmopathy.

This clonotype was observed many times. The chain is built from TRBV12-3 or TRBV12-4 and TRBJ1-5; weak D call: TRBD1 (6 bases). CDR3 length: 13 amino acids. Trimming pared 6 bases from V and 5 bases from J, leaving 11 bases between. The CDR3 sequence: CASSQQGYQPQHF. The CDR3 nucleotides read TGTGCCAGCAGCCAACAGGGTTATCAGCCCCAGCATTTT.

The rearrangement uses TRBV20-1 and TRBJ2-7; perhaps TRBD2 as D (6 bases). The V end was cut by 1 base, the J end by 7 bases, with 17 bases between. This CDR3 is built from 14 residues. The germline gives CDR1 DFQATT, CDR2 SNEGSKA (reference sequence). The CDR3 DNA reads as TGCAGTGCTAGAGTAGCGGCCACCTTTGGGGAGCAGTACTTC. Residues: CSARVAATFGEQYF.

This clonotype was picked up a small number of times. The chain uses TRBV20-1 and TRBJ2-2, with a weak D call TRBD2 (6 bases). Deletions cut 2 bases from V and 6 bases from J, with 13 bases between. CDR1 is DFQATT, CDR2 SNEGSKA, per germline (reference sequence). CDR3 length: 14 residues. CDR3 sequence reads: CSARNPSAPGELFF. Here the CDR3 DNA reads TGCAGTGCTAGAAACCCTAGCGCCCCCGGGGAGCTGTTTTTT.

The sample holds many counts of this clonotype. The chain has TRBV7-3 and TRBJ2-5; D is possibly TRBD2 (6 bases). The V end was cut by 2 bases, the J end by 5 bases, with 12 bases between. Germline V CDR1 and CDR2: SGHTA, FQGTGA. The CDR3 runs to 14 residues. This CDR3 reads CASSLLAGGETQYF. CDR3 DNA: TGTGCCAGCAGCTTACTGGCTGGGGGGGAGACCCAGTACTTC.

The chain is built from TRBV24-1 and TRBJ2-1; D gene uncertain. V lost 6 bases, J lost 0 bases, and 8 bases lay in between. The germline CDR1 and CDR2 sequences are KGHDR and SFDVKD. The CDR3 loop spans 14 amino acids. The CDR3 protein is CATSISSSYNEQFF. The CDR3 DNA is TGTGCCACCAGTATATCCAGCTCCTACAATGAGCAGTTCTTC.